The 16 T cell receptor beta chains presented below share a single source sample, sequenced in a study of blood T cell repertoires in COVID-19. Generated by immunoSEQ multiplex PCR, the TCRdb table keeps only in-frame clones and is missing some. The data show over 85,000 clones, with approximately 90% seen just once and 3% to 3.5% held by the top ten. The sequencing input was peripheral blood. All receptors come from a woman aged 45-60 years with acute or convalescent COVID-19.

The chain recombines TRBV5-6 with TRBJ2-7; 7 bases match TRBD1. Trimming removed 4 bases from V and 4 bases from J; junction bases left unmatched: 5. Germline V gene lookup returns CDR1 SGHDT and CDR2 YYEEEE. The CDR3 is 13 residues long. CDR3 protein: CASSPGQLYEQYF. Here the CDR3 DNA reads TGTGCCAGCAGCCCGGGACAGCTGTACGAGCAGTACTTC. The whole variable domain, remainder taken from reference TRBV5-6 and TRBJ2-7, is DAGVTQSPTHLIKTRGQQVTLRCSPKSGHDTVSWYQQALGQGPQFIFQYYEEEERQRGNFPDRFSGHQFPNYSSELNVNALLLGDSALYLCASSPGQLYEQYFGPGTRLTVT.

This sequence joins TRBV5-1 and TRBJ1-1, with 9 bases aligning to TRBD1. Germline lookup yields CDR1 SGHRS and CDR2 YFSETQ. There are 15 residues in the CDR3. J gave up 5 bases and V 4 bases, and 9 bases lay outside the gene matches. CDR3 sequence (DNA): TGCGCCAGCAGCCTCGGGACAGGGAGAAAAACTGAAGCTTTCTTT. It is translated as CASSLGTGRKTEAFF.

The V gene is TRBV2, the J gene TRBJ2-1; 7 bases agree with TRBD1. This CDR3 is 16 amino acids long. Germline trimming cut 3 bases from V and 7 bases from J; bases unmatched to any gene: 12. The germline CDR1 and CDR2 sequences are SNHLY and FYNNEI. Here the CDR3 reads CASSERWAGGQNEQFF. In DNA form, the CDR3 reads TGTGCCAGCAGTGAGAGGTGGGCAGGGGGTCAGAATGAGCAGTTCTTC.

The J gene is TRBJ2-5, the V gene TRBV5-4, with 10 nucleotides matching TRBD2. CDR3 size: 19 residues. Trimming at V came to 3 bases and at J to 0 bases, leaving 14 bases not matched to a gene. Germline-derived CDR1 and CDR2 are SGHNT and YYREEE (reference sequence). Here the CDR3 reads CASSWGLATQHGDQETQYF. The DNA for the CDR3 is TGTGCCAGCAGCTGGGGACTAGCGACTCAACACGGGGACCAAGAGACCCAGTACTTC.

The chain is built from TRBV5-6 and TRBJ2-7; 8 bases align to TRBD1. The CDR3 is 14 amino acids. The junction had 6 bases not matched to a gene; V was cut back by 4 bases and J by 3 bases. Germline CDR1 reads SGHDT; CDR2 reads YYEEEE. The CDR3 here is CASSTSGGFYEQYF. The CDR3 DNA is TGTGCCAGCAGCACCTCAGGGGGCTTCTACGAGCAGTACTTC. The entire variable domain, with the rest obtained from reference TRBV5-6 and TRBJ2-7, is as follows: DAGVTQSPTHLIKTRGQQVTLRCSPKSGHDTVSWYQQALGQGPQFIFQYYEEEERQRGNFPDRFSGHQFPNYSSELNVNALLLGDSALYLCASSTSGGFYEQYFGPGTRLTVT.

The rearrangement links TRBV18 to TRBJ2-7; unclear D gene. The CDR3 is 13 residues long. The V end lost 2 bases, the J end lost 3 bases, and 8 bases lay between the germline ends. Germline CDR1 KGHSH, CDR2 LQKENI. The CDR3 loop is CASSPNYGYEQYF. The CDR3 DNA is TGTGCCAGCTCACCAAATTACGGCTACGAGCAGTACTTC.

The CDR3 region is CASIRQGAYSPLHF. CDR3 nucleotide sequence: TGTGCCAGCATCCGTCAGGGGGCGTATTCACCCCTCCACTTT. The chain uses TRBV6-5 and TRBJ1-6, with 8 bases identical to TRBD1. V lost 7 bases and J lost 8; bases outside the gene matches: 7. CDR3 length: 14 residues. Germline values: CDR1 MNHEY, CDR2 SVGAGI.

This clone was seen only a few times. The chain has TRBV19 and TRBJ2-3, with D tentatively TRBD1 (6 bases). CDR3 size: 16 residues. Trimming removed 6 bases from V and 6 bases from J, with 22 bases in between. Per the germline V gene, CDR1 is LNHDA and CDR2 is SQIVND (reference sequence). The CDR3 DNA reads TGTGCCAGTAGCCCTGGACAGTCCCGAGGGTACGATACGCAGTATTTT. Translated: CASSPGQSRGYDTQYF.

The rearrangement links TRBV7-8 to TRBJ2-7, with D perhaps matching TRBD1 (5 bases). V dropped 1 base and J dropped 5 bases, with 9 bases sitting between them. CDR3 length equals 13 residues. Germline V gives CDR1 SGHVS, CDR2 FQNEAQ. The CDR3 sequence: CASSLVRVHEQYF. CDR3 coding DNA: TGTGCCAGCAGCTTAGTCAGGGTCCACGAGCAGTACTTC.

The chain is built from TRBV25-1 and TRBJ1-1; D gene ambiguous. The CDR3 consists of 11 residues. The germline V and J ends were trimmed by 4 bases and 5 bases, with 5 bases remaining between them. Germline V gives CDR1 MGHDK, CDR2 SYGVNS. The CDR3 loop reads CASSVVTEAFF. In nucleotides, the CDR3 is TGTGCCAGCAGTGTAGTTACTGAAGCTTTCTTT. The variable domain in full, with the rest retrieved from reference TRBV25-1 and TRBJ1-1, is EADIYQTPRYLVIGTGKKITLECSQTMGHDKMYWYQQDPGMELHLIHYSYGVNSTEKGDLSSESTVSRIRTEHFPLTLESARPSHTSQYLCASSVVTEAFFGQGTRLTVV.

The chain joins TRBV4-1 to TRBJ2-7, with 13 bases aligning to TRBD2. Germline V CDR1 and CDR2: MGHRA, YSYEKL. The V gene end was trimmed by 4 bases and the J gene end by 4 bases; junction bases not matched to a gene: 7. The CDR3 runs 16 residues. DNA for the CDR3: TGCGCCAGCAGCCCCGACCGGACTAGCGGGAGATACGAGCAGTACTTC. It is translated as CASSPDRTSGRYEQYF.

In DNA, the CDR3 is TGTGCCAGCAGTGAAGGGCATCAGGCAGGGCGCTACACCTTC. Translation: CASSEGHQAGRYTF. The chain joins TRBV6-1 to TRBJ1-2; possible D gene TRBD1, 5 bases. From germline, CDR1 is MNHNS and CDR2 SASEGT. V lost 1 base to trimming and J lost 9 bases, with 15 bases between them. CDR3 size: 14 residues.

The chain employs TRBV1 and TRBJ2-1; TRBD2 reflects the table's D call only, with no check against the DNA. TRBV1 is a documented pseudogene. The CDR3 is made up of 16 amino acids. This CDR3 is CTSSPPASLAESEQFF. In DNA form, the CDR3 reads TGCACCAGCAGCCCCCCCGCGAGTCTGGCGGAGAGTGAGCAGTTCTTC.

This clone was picked up one time. Here the CDR3 reads CASSLRAGQGANTQYF. Written as DNA, the CDR3 is TGCGCCAGCAGCTTGCGGGCGGGACAGGGGGCGAATACGCAGTATTTT. V usage is TRBV5-1 and J usage is TRBJ2-3, with 12 bases lining up with TRBD1. With 1 base clipped from V and 7 bases from J, the junction kept 7 bases outside the gene matches. Looked up from germline, CDR1 is SGHRS and CDR2 is YFSETQ. The CDR3 has 16 amino acids.

This clone appeared a few times. CDR3 DNA: TGTGCCAGCAGCAAGGGACAGTTGATCAAAAACATTCAGTACTTC. Translating it yields CASSKGQLIKNIQYF. This chain connects TRBV28 to TRBJ2-4; 7 bases agree with TRBD1. Germline V lookup: CDR1 MDHEN, CDR2 SYDVKM. The CDR3 spans 15 residues. With V trimmed by 6 bases and J by 3 bases, 8 bases remained unmatched.

Details on this clone: This specimen includes other DNA sequences encoding the same CDR3. The rearrangement uses TRBV14 and TRBJ1-1; TRBD1 might be the D (6 bases). The CDR3 runs to 14 residues. V was clipped by 5 bases and J by 0 bases, with 10 bases between them. The germline V gene encodes CDR1 SGHDN and CDR2 FVKESK. The CDR3 DNA follows: TGTGCCAGCAGCTTACCAGGGGTGAACACTGAAGCTTTCTTT. Translating it yields CASSLPGVNTEAFF.